The sample holds many counts of the clone carrying this TCR beta chain. This specimen comes from a study of early T cells in non-severe SARS-CoV-2 infection. TCRdb processed the 5' RACE reads anew with MiXCR; each CDR3 protein has one entry. This sample has tens of thousands of distinct CDR3 sequences, with over 10% found just once. The germline CDR1 and CDR2 sequences are SGHAT and FQNNGV. The CDR3 spans 15 residues. V shed 5 bases and J shed 8 bases, with 18 bases lying between them. The receptor comes from an adult who was a healthcare worker with PCR-confirmed SARS-CoV-2 infection or an uninfected control (not recorded which). The J gene is TRBJ1-4, the V gene TRBV11-2; D is possibly TRBD1 (5 bases). Sequences were obtained from whole blood. The CDR3 DNA follows: TGTGCCAGCAGCCCCCGTAGGGCCCGGGGCGAAAAACTGTTTTTT. Its translation is CASSPRRARGEKLFF.